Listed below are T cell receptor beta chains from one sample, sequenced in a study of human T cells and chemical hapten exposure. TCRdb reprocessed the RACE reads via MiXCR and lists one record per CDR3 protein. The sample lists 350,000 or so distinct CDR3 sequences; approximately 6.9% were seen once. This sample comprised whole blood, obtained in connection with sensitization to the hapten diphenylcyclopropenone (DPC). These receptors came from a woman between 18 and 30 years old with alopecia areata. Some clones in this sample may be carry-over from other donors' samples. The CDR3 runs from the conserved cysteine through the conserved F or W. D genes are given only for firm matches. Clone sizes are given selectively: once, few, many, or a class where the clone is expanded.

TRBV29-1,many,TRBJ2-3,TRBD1,TGCAGCGTATACAGGGGTTGGACAGATACGCAGTATTTT,CSVYRGWTDTQYF
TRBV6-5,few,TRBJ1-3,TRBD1,TGTGCCAGCAGCCGGGACAGGGTTTCTGGAAACACCATATATTTT,CASSRDRVSGNTIYF
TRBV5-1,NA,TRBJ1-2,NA,TGCGCCAGCAGCCCCGATGCCTCAAGTTCCTATGGCTACACCTTC,CASSPDASSSYGYTF
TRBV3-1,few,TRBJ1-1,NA,TGTGCCAGCAGCCAAGGGGTAAGGAACACTGAAGCTTTCTTT,CASSQGVRNTEAFF
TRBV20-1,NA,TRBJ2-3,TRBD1,TGCAGTGCTACAACAGGGGTTATGGCAGATACGCAGTATTTT,CSATTGVMADTQYF
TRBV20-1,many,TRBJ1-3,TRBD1,TGCAGTGCCCGGACAGGGACAGGAAACACCATATATTTT,CSARTGTGNTIYF
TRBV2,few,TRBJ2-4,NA,TGTGCCAGCAGTGACTTGACCGGTGCCAAAAACATTCAGTACTTC,CASSDLTGAKNIQYF
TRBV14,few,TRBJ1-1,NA,TGTGCCAGCAGCCGGCGATTGGACGGCCGCTCGAACACTGAAGCTTTCTTT,CASSRRLDGRSNTEAFF
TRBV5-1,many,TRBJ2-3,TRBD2,TGCGCCAGCAGCTTGTCGCCTAGCGGCGGTACAGATACGCAGTATTTT,CASSLSPSGGTDTQYF
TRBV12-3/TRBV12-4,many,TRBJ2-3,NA,TGTGCCAGCAGTCACACTAGGTCGGATACGCAGTATTTT,CASSHTRSDTQYF
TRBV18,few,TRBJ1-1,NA,TGTGCCAGCTCACCACAGCTCCGATCGAACACTGAAGCTTTCTTT,CASSPQLRSNTEAFF
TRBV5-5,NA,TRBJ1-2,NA,TGTGCCAGCAGCTTGTGGGGGTATGGCTACACCTTC,CASSLWGYGYTF
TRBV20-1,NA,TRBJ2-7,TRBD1,TGCAGTCCTGCGACAGGGGGCTTGGACGAGCAGTACTTC,CSPATGGLDEQYF
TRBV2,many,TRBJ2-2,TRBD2,TGTGCCAGTTTAGCGGGGGGAACGAACACCGGGGAGCTGTTTTTT,CASLAGGTNTGELFF
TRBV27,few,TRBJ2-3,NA,TGTGCCAGCAGTTTCTCCTTGGACAGCTCGGGTACGCAGTATTTT,CASSFSLDSSGTQYF
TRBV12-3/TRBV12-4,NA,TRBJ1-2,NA,TGTGCCAGCAGTTTGGGGGGCGGGAGCTATGGCTACACCTTC,CASSLGGGSYGYTF
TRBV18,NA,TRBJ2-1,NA,TGTGCCAGCTCACCACGAGAGGGGGACAATGAGCAGTTCTTC,CASSPREGDNEQFF
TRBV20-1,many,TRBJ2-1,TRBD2,TGCAGTGCCCCAATGGGACTAGCCTACAATGAGCAGTTCTTC,CSAPMGLAYNEQFF
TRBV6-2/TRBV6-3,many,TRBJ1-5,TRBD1,TGTGCCAGCAGTCGTGGACAGGAGGTGAGTCAGCCCCAGCATTTT,CASSRGQEVSQPQHF
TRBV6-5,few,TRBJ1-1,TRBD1,TGTGCCAGCAGTTACTCTGGCAGGGGGCCCACTGAAGCTTTCTTT,CASSYSGRGPTEAFF
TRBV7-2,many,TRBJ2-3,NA,TGTGCCAGCAGCTTAGCACAGGTAGGAGATACGCAGTATTTT,CASSLAQVGDTQYF
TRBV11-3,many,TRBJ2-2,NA,TGTGCCAGCAGCCCCCTGAGAGCCGGGGAGCTGTTTTTT,CASSPLRAGELFF
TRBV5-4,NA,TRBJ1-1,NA,TGTGCCAGCAGCTTGACAGACCAAGCTTTCTTT,CASSLTDQAFF
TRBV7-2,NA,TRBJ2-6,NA,TGTGCCAGCAGGTCAGGGGCTGGGGCCAACGTCCTGACTTTC,CASRSGAGANVLTF
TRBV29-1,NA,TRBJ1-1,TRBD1,TGCAGCGCCACAGGGGGACCTGAAGCTTTCTTT,CSATGGPEAFF
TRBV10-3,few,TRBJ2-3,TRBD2,TGTGCCATCAGTGGGGCTAGCGGGGTAGGAACGCAGTATTTT,CAISGASGVGTQYF
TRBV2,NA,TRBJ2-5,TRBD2,TGTGCCAGCGGCCCGCGGGAGTCCGAAGAGACCCAGTACTTC,CASGPRESEETQYF
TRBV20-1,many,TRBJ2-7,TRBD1,TGCAGTGCTAGACAGGGGGCAAACGAGCAGTACTTC,CSARQGANEQYF
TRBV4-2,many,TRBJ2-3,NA,TGTGCCAGCAGCCAAGAGGGGACCCCCGGCACAGATACGCAGTATTTT,CASSQEGTPGTDTQYF
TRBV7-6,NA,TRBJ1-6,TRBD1,TGTGCCAGCAGCAGCCGACAGGGGGATTCACCCCTCCACTTT,CASSSRQGDSPLHF
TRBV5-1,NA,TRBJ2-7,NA,TGCGCCAGCAGCTTGCCCTCCAAGGACGAGCAGTACTTC,CASSLPSKDEQYF
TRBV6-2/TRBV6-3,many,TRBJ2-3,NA,TGTGCCAGCAGTTGGATCCGCACAGATACGCAGTATTTT,CASSWIRTDTQYF
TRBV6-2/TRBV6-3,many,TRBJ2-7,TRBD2,TGTGCCAGCAGTTACGGATTCCTAGCGGGGATGTACGAGCAGTACTTC,CASSYGFLAGMYEQYF
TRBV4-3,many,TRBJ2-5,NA,TGCGCCAGCAGCCATTTGACTAGCCAAGAGACCCAGTACTTC,CASSHLTSQETQYF
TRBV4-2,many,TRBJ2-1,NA,TGTGCCAGCAGCCAAGAGGGGTTGGGTGAGCAGTTCTTC,CASSQEGLGEQFF
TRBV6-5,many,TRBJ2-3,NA,TGTGCCAGCAGTTACTCGTTAGCGTCTGATACGCAGTATTTT,CASSYSLASDTQYF
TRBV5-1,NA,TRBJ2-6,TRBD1,TGCGCCAGCAGCCTAACAGGGGGAGCAGGGTCTGGGGCCAACGTCCTGACTTTC,CASSLTGGAGSGANVLTF
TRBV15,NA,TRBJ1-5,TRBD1,TGTGCCACCAGCAGCGACCGGGACAGGGGTAGCAATCAGCCCCAGCATTTT,CATSSDRDRGSNQPQHF
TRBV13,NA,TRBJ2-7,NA,TGTGCCAGCAGCCCTAGGCCGGGTGAGCAGTACTTC,CASSPRPGEQYF
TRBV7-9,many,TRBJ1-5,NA,TGTGCCAGCAGCTTAGAGTACCCCGATCAGCCCCAGCATTTT,CASSLEYPDQPQHF
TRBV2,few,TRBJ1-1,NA,TGTGCCAGCAGTGATGGGGTAACTGAAGCTTTCTTT,CASSDGVTEAFF
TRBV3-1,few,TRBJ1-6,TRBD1,TGTGCCAGCAGCCAAGGACAGGGGGGATCAAATTCACCCCTCCACTTT,CASSQGQGGSNSPLHF
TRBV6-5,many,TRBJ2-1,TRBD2,TGTGCCAGCGGACTAGCGGGGAATGAGCAGTTCTTC,CASGLAGNEQFF
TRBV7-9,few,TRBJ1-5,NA,TGTGCCAGCAGCTTCGCAGGGACTAGCAATCAGCCCCAGCATTTT,CASSFAGTSNQPQHF
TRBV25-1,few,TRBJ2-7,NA,TGTGCCAGCAGTGAATTGCGACACTACGAGCAGTACTTC,CASSELRHYEQYF
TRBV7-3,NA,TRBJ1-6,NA,TGTGCCAGCAGCTTAGTGGCCGAGAGGTCACCCCTCCACTTT,CASSLVAERSPLHF
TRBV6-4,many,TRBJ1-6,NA,TGTGCCAGCAGTGACTCCGCCAATTCACCCCTCCACTTT,CASSDSANSPLHF
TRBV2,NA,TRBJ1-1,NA,TGTGCCAGCACCCTGGACAGTGAGACTGAAGCTTTCTTT,CASTLDSETEAFF
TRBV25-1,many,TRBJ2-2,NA,TGTGCCAGCAGTGATAAGGGGGACACCGGGGAGCTGTTTTTT,CASSDKGDTGELFF
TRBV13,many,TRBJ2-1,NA,TGTGCCAGCAGCTTATGGGGGAGCTCCTACAATGAGCAGTTCTTC,CASSLWGSSYNEQFF
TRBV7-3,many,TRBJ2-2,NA,TGTGCCAGCAGCTTAGAATCCACCGGGGAGCTGTTTTTT,CASSLESTGELFF